The 5 T cell receptor beta chains given below trace back to one sample, sequenced in a study of beta chain features in type 1 diabetes. Since all of the isolated RNA was reverse transcribed, expressed TCRB transcripts were what got sequenced. Data came from immunoSEQ multiplex PCR; TCRdb stores just in-frame clones and leaves some out. The sample lists about 39,000 clones; 49% were seen once. The sample comprised central memory CD4+ T cells from blood. These TCRs come from a woman between 18 and 29 years old in good health.

This clone came up a few times. The chain uses TRBV5-1 and TRBJ1-4, with 8 bases fitting TRBD1. Losses at the gene ends were 4 bases for V and 4 bases for J; bases not matched to a gene: 6. Germline lookup yields CDR1 SGHRS and CDR2 YFSETQ. CDR3 length: 15 amino acids. The CDR3 region is CASSDGQGHNEKLFF. The CDR3 region has the DNA TGCGCCAGCAGCGATGGACAGGGACATAATGAAAAACTGTTTTTT.

This clone was observed a few times. A junction end diverges from the germline sequence, so it may reflect a read error. The chain joins TRBV29-1 to TRBJ1-2, with 11 bases that match TRBD1. CDR3 size: 13 residues. Germline values: CDR1 SQVTM, CDR2 ANQGSEA. The CDR3 reads CSGRTGGDYGYTF. The CDR3 region has the DNA TGCAGCGGACGGACAGGGGGCGACTACGGCTACACCTTC.

This chain's CDR3 is CASRRPGAPYEQYF. CDR3 bases: TGTGCCAGCAGGAGACCGGGAGCCCCCTACGAGCAGTACTTC. This rearrangement joins TRBV2 to TRBJ2-7, with a possible D match to TRBD2 (6 bases). CDR1 is SNHLY and CDR2 is FYNNEI in the germline V gene. V gave up 6 bases and J gave up 2 bases, with 14 bases separating them. This CDR3 comprises 14 residues. The full variable domain, rest sourced from reference TRBV2 and TRBJ2-7, is EPEVTQTPSHQVTQMGQEVILRCVPISNHLYFYWYRQILGQKVEFLVSFYNNEISEKSEIFDDQFSVERPDGSNFTLKIRSTKLEDSAMYFCASRRPGAPYEQYFGPGTRLTVT.

The chain employs TRBV15 and TRBJ1-4; tentative D call: TRBD1 (6 bases). CDR1 LNHNV and CDR2 YYDKDF come from the germline V gene (reference sequence). This CDR3 spans 15 amino acids. V lost 3 bases, J lost 7 bases, and 15 bases lay in between. This CDR3 reads CATSRGRGASEKLFF. The CDR3 DNA sequence: TGTGCCACCAGCAGGGGGAGGGGGGCGAGTGAAAAACTGTTTTTT.

This clone was observed a handful of times. V is TRBV7-2 and J is TRBJ2-3; D possibly corresponds to TRBD2 (6 bases). Germline V gene sequence: CDR1 SGHTA, CDR2 FQGNSA. The CDR3 consists of 15 residues. The V gene lost 4 bases and the J gene lost 7 bases, with 18 bases spanning the gap. The CDR3 DNA reads TGTGCCAGCAGCTCCCCGGGACTGGCACGGAATACGCAGTATTTT. Its protein is CASSSPGLARNTQYF.